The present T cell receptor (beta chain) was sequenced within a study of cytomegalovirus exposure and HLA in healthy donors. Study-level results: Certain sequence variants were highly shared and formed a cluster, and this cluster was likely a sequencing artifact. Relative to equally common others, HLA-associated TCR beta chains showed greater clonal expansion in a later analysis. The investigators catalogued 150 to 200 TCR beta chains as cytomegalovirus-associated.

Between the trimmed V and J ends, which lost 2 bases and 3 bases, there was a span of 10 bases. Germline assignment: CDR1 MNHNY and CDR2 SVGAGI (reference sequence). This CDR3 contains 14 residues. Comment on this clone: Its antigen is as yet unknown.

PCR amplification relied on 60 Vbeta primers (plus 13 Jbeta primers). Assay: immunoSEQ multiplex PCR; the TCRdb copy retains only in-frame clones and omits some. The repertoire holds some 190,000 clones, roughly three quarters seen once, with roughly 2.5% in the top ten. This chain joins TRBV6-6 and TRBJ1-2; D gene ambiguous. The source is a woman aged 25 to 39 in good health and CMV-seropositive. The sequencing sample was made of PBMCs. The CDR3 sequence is CASSYAGRDYGYTF. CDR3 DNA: TGTGCCAGCAGTTACGCCGGGCGGGACTATGGCTACACCTTC.